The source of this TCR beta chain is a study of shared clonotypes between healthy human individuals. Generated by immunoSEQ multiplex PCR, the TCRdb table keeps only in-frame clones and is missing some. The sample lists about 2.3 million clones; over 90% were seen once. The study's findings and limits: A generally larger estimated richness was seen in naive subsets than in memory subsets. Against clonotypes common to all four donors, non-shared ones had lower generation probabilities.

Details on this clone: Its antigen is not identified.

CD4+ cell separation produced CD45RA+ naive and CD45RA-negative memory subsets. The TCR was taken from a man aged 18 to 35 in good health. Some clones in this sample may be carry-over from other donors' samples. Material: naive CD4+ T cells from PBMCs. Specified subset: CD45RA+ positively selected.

The chain's CDR3 is CASSRRTSAPSYEQYF. The CDR3 DNA follows: TGTGCCAGCAGCCGGCGCACTAGCGCCCCCTCCTACGAGCAGTACTTC. This chain uses TRBV4-2 with TRBJ2-7; 7 bases match TRBD2. Trimming at V came to 4 bases and at J to 0 bases, leaving 9 bases not matched to a gene. This CDR3 region has 16 residues. Germline CDR1 is LGHNA and CDR2 is YNFKEQ.